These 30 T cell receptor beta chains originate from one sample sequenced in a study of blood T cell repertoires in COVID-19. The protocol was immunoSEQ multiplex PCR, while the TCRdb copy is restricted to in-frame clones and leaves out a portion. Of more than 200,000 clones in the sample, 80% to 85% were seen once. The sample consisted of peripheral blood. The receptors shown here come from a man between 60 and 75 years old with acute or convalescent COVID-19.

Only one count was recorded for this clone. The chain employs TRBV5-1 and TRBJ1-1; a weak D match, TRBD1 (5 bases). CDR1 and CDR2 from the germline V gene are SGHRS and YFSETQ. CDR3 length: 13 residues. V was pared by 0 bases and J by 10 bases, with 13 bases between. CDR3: CASSLAGGAAAFF. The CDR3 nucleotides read TGCGCCAGCAGCTTGGCCGGAGGGGCAGCAGCTTTCTTT.

Written as DNA, the CDR3 is TGTGCCAGCAGTGAGCGGTGGGGAGCTAATGAAAAACTGTTTTTT. It is translated as CASSERWGANEKLFF. The chain is built from TRBV6-4 and TRBJ1-4; no clear D. V lost 3 bases, J lost 3 bases, and 11 bases lay in between. The CDR3 contains 15 residues. Germline V lookup: CDR1 MRHNA, CDR2 SNTAGT.

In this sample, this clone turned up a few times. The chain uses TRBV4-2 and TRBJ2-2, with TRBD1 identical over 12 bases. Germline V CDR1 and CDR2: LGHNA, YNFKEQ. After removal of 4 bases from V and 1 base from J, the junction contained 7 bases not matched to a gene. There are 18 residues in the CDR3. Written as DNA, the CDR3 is TGTGCCAGCAGCCGCGCCGGGACAGGGGGCTTGAACACCGGGGAGCTGTTTTTT. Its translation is CASSRAGTGGLNTGELFF.

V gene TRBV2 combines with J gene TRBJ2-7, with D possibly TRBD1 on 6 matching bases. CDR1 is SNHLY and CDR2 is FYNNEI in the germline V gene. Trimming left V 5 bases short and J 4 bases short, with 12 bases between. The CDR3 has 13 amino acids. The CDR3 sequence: CASSPTGLYEQYF. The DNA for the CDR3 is TGTGCCAGCAGTCCGACAGGATTATACGAGCAGTACTTC.

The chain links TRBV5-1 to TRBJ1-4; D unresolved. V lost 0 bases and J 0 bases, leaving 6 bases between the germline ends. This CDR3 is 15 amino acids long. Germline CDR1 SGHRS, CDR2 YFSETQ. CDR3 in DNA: TGCGCCAGCAGCTTGGACATTCCAACTAATGAAAAACTGTTTTTT. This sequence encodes CASSLDIPTNEKLFF.

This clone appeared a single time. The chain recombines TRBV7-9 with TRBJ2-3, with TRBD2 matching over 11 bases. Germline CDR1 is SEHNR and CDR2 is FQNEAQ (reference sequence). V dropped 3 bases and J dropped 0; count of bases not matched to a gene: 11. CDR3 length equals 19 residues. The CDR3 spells CASSFPTSGRGASTDTQYF. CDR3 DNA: TGTGCCAGCAGCTTCCCCACTAGCGGGAGAGGGGCTAGCACAGATACGCAGTATTTT. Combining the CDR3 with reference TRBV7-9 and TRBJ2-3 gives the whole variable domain DTGVSQNPRHKITKRGQNVTFRCDPISEHNRLYWYRQTLGQGPEFLTYFQNEAQLEKSRLLSDRFSAERPKGSFSTLEIQRTEQGDSAMYLCASSFPTSGRGASTDTQYFGPGTRLTVL.

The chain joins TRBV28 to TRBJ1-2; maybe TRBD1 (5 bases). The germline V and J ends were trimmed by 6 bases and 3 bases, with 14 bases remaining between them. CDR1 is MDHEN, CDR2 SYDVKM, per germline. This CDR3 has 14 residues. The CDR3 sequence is CASSPLGTHYGYTF. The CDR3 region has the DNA TGTGCCAGCAGCCCCCTCGGGACTCACTATGGCTACACCTTC.

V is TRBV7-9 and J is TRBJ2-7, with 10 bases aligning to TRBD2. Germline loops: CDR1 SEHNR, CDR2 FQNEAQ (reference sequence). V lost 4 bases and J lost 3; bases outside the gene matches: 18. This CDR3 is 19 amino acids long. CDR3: CASSSLAGASLSYLYEQYF. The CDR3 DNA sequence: TGTGCCAGCAGCTCCCTAGCGGGAGCCTCTCTTTCCTACCTCTACGAGCAGTACTTC.

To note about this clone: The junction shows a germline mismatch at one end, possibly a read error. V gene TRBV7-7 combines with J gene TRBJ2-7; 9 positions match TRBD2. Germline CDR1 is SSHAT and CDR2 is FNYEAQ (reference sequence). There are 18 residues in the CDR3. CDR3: CASSLKGPPSGATYEQYF. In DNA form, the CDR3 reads TGTGCTAGCAGCTTAAAAGGCCCCCCTAGCGGGGCCACCTACGAGCAGTACTTC.

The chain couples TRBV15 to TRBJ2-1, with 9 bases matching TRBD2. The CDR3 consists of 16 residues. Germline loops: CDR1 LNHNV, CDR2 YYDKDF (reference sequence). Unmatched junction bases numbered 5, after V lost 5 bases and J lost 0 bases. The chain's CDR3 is CATSAPREGSYNEQFF. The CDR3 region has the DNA TGTGCCACCAGCGCCCCGCGGGAGGGCTCCTACAATGAGCAGTTCTTC.

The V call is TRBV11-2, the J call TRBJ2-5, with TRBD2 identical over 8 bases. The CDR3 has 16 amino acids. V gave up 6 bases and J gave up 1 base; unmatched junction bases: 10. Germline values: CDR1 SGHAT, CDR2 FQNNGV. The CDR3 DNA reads TGTGCCAGCAGTCCCGGGGCGGGGGGTTTCCAAGAGACCCAGTACTTC. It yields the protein CASSPGAGGFQETQYF.

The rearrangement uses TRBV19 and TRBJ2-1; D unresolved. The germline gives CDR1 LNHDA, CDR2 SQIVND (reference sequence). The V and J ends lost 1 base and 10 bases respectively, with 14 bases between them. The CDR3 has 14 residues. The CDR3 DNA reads TGTGCCAGTAGTATAGGCGGAGCTCTCAGCGAGCAGTTCTTC. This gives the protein CASSIGGALSEQFF. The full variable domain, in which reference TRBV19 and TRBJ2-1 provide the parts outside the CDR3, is DGGITQSPKYLFRKEGQNVTLSCEQNLNHDAMYWYRQDPGQGLRLIYYSQIVNDFQKGDIAEGYSVSREKKESFPLTVTSAQKNPTAFYLCASSIGGALSEQFFGPGTRLTVL.

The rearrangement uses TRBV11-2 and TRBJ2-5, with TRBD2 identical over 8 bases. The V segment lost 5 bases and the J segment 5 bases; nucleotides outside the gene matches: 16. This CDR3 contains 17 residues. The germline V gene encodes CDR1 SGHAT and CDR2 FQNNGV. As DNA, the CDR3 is TGTGCCAGCAGCCCCGTCGGCGGGACTAGGGCGGCGGAGACCCAGTACTTC. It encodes CASSPVGGTRAAETQYF. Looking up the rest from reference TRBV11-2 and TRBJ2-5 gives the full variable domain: EAGVAQSPRYKIIEKRQSVAFWCNPISGHATLYWYQQILGQGPKLLIQFQNNGVVDDSQLPKDRFSAERLKGVDSTLKIQPAKLEDSAVYLCASSPVGGTRAAETQYFGPGTRLLVL.

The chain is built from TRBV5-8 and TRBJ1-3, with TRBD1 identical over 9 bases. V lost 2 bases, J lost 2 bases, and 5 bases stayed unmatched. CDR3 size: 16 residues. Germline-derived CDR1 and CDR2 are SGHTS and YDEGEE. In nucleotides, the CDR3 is TGTGCCAGCAGCTTCTGGGGACAGGGTACTGGAAACACCATATATTTT. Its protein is CASSFWGQGTGNTIYF. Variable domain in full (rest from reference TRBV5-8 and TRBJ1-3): EAGVTQSPTHLIKTRGQQATLRCSPISGHTSVYWYQQALGLGLQFLLWYDEGEERNRGNFPPRFSGRQFPNYSSELNVNALELEDSALYLCASSFWGQGTGNTIYFGEGSWLTVV.

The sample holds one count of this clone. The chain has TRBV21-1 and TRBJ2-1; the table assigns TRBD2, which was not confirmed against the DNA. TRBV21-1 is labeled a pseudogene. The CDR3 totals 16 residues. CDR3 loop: CASSNLGRERYNEQFF. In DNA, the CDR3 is TGTGCCAGCAGCAACTTAGGGCGGGAGAGGTACAATGAGCAGTTCTTC.

The CDR3: CASRPGLAGFVGLAKNIQYF. Written as DNA, the CDR3 is TGTGCCAGCAGACCGGGACTAGCGGGTTTTGTAGGGCTCGCCAAAAACATTCAGTACTTC. This chain joins TRBV27 and TRBJ2-4, with 12 positions matching TRBD2. Trimming took 6 bases from V and 1 from J; bases not matched to a gene: 16. Germline V lookup: CDR1 MNHEY, CDR2 SMNVEV (reference sequence). CDR3 length: 20 amino acids.

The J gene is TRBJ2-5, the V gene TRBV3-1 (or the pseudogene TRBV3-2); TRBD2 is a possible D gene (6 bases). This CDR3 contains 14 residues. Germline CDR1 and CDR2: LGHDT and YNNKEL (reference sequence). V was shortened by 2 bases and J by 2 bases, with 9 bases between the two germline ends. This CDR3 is CASSQHGGQETQYF. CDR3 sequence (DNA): TGTGCCAGCAGCCAACACGGGGGACAAGAGACCCAGTACTTC.

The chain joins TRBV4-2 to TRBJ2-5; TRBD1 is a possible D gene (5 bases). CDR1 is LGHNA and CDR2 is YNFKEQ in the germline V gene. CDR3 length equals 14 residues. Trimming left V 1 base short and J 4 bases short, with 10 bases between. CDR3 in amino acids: CASSQGQGLETQYF. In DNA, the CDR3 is TGTGCCAGCAGCCAAGGTCAGGGATTAGAGACCCAGTACTTC.

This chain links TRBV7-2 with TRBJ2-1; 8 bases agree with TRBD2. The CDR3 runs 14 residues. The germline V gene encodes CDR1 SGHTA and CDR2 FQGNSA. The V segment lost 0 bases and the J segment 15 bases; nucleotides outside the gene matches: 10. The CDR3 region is CASSLAHRSGRGFF. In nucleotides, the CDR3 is TGTGCCAGCAGCTTAGCGCATCGGAGCGGGAGAGGGTTCTTC.

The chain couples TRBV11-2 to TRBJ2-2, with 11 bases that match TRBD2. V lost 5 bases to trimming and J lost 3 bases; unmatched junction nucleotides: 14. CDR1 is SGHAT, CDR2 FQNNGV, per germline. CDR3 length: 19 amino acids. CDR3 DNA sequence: TGTGCCAGCAGCGCAAATTTGGGACTAGCGGAGGGGGACACCGGGGAGCTGTTTTTT. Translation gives CASSANLGLAEGDTGELFF.

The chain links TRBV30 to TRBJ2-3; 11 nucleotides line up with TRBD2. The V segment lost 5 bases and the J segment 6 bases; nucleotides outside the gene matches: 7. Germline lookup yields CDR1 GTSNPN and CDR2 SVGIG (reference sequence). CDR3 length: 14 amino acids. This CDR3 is CAWQRTSGFDTQYF. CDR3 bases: TGTGCCTGGCAAAGGACTAGCGGGTTCGATACGCAGTATTTT. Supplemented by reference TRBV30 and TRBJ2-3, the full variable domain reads SQTIHQWPATLVQPVGSPLSLECTVEGTSNPNLYWYRQAAGRGLQLLFYSVGIGQISSEVPQNLSASRPQDRQFILSSKKLLLSDSGFYLCAWQRTSGFDTQYFGPGTRLTVL.

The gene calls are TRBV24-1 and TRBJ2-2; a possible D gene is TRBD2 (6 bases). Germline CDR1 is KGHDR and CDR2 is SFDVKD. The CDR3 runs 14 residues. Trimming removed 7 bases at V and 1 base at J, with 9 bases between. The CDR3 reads CATSSGQNTGELFF. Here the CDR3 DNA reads TGTGCCACCAGCAGCGGGCAGAACACCGGGGAGCTGTTTTTT.

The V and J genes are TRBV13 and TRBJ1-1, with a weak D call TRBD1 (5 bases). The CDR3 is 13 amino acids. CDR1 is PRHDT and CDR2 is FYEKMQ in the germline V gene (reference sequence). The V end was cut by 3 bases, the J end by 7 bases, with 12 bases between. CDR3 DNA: TGTGCCAGCAGCTTTGGTCAGGGCAATGAAGCTTTCTTT. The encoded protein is CASSFGQGNEAFF.

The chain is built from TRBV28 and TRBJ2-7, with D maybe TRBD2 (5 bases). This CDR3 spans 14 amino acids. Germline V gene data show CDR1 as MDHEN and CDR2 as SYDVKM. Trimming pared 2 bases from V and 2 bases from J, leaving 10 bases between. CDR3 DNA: TGTGCCAGCAGTTTACGGGGTACTACCTACGAGCAGTACTTC. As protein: CASSLRGTTYEQYF.

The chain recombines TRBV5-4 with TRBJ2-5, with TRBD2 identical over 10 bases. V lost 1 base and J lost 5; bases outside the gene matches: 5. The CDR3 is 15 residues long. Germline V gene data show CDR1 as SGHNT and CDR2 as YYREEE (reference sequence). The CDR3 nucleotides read TGTGCCAGCAGCTTGAGCGGGGGGGCCAGGGAGACCCAGTACTTC. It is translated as CASSLSGGARETQYF. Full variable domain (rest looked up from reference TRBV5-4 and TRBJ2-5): ETGVTQSPTHLIKTRGQQVTLRCSSQSGHNTVSWYQQALGQGPQFIFQYYREEENGRGNFPPRFSGLQFPNYSSELNVNALELDDSALYLCASSLSGGARETQYFGPGTRLLVL.

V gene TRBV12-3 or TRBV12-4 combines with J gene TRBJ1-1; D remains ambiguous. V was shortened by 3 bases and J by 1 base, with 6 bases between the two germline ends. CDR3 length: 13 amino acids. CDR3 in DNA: TGTGCCAGCAGTTTGACATCGAACACTGAAGCTTTCTTT. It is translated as CASSLTSNTEAFF.

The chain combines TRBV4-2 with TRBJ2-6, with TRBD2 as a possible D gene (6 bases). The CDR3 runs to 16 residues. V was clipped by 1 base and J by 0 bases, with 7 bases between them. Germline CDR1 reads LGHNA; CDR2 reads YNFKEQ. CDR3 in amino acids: CASSQVSGSGANVLTF. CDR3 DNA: TGTGCCAGCAGCCAAGTTAGCGGCTCTGGGGCCAACGTCCTGACTTTC.

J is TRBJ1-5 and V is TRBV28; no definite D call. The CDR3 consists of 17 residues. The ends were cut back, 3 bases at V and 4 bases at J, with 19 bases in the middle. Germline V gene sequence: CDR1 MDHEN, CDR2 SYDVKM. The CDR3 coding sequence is TGTGCCAGCAGTTTCCAGACGGGGATGGTTCATAATCAGCCCCAGCATTTT. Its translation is CASSFQTGMVHNQPQHF.

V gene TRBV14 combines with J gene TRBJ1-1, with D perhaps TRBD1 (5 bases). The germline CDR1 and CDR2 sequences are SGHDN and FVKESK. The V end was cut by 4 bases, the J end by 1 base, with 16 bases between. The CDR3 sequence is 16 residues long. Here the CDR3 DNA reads TGTGCCAGCAGCCCCAAGAAAGGGACTAGGAACACTGAAGCTTTCTTT. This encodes CASSPKKGTRNTEAFF.

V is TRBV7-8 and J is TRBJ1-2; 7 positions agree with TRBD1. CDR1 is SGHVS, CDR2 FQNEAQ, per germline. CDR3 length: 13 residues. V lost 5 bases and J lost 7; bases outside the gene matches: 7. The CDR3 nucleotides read TGTGCCAGCAGCCGAGGACAGGATCGTGGCTACACCTTC. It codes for CASSRGQDRGYTF.